Presented here are 8 T cell receptor beta chains from one specimen sequenced in a study of neurological immune-mediated disorders. MiXCR, applied by TCRdb to the 5' RACE reads, yields one record per CDR3 protein. Of 50,000 to 70,000 distinct CDR3 sequences in the sample, less than 5.5% were seen once. Sequencing input: PBMCs. The receptors derive from a man aged 25-45 years with multiple sclerosis.

V usage is TRBV19 and J usage is TRBJ1-1, with 9 bases that match TRBD1. CDR1 LNHDA and CDR2 SQIVND come from the germline V gene (reference sequence). Trimming at V came to 6 bases and at J to 0 bases, leaving 5 bases not matched to a gene. The CDR3 covers 15 residues. The CDR3 DNA follows: TGTGCCAGTAGACCCACAGGGGGCTTGAACACTGAAGCTTTCTTT. It yields the protein CASRPTGGLNTEAFF.

This clonotype was seen repeatedly, ten times or more. The V call is TRBV6-2 or TRBV6-3, the J call TRBJ1-1, with D uncertain. Germline V gene sequence: CDR1 MNHEY, CDR2 SVGEGT. This CDR3 is 13 amino acids long. Trimming shortened V by 4 bases and J by 0 bases, and 6 bases separated the two germline ends. CDR3 amino acids: CASSWELNTEAFF. The CDR3 nucleotides are TGTGCCAGCAGTTGGGAACTGAACACTGAAGCTTTCTTT.

The V gene is TRBV20-1, the J gene TRBJ1-2, with D possibly being TRBD1 (6 bases). This CDR3 is built from 17 residues. The germline CDR1 and CDR2 sequences are DFQATT and SNEGSKA (reference sequence). The ends were cut back, 1 base at V and 2 bases at J, with 20 bases in the middle. Written as DNA, the CDR3 is TGCAGTGCTAGAGCCGGGACACCCGACATGATCAACTATGGCTACACCTTC. Protein sequence: CSARAGTPDMINYGYTF.

This clonotype was counted many times. V gene TRBV20-1 combines with J gene TRBJ2-3; the D gene is possibly TRBD2 (7 bases). Germline V CDR1 and CDR2: DFQATT, SNEGSKA (reference sequence). The CDR3 runs to 15 residues. The CDR3 protein is CSSTRGGTMTDTQYF. The CDR3 bases are TGCAGCTCGACAAGGGGGGGGACCATGACAGATACGCAGTATTTT.

At least ten counts were recorded for this clonotype. The V gene is TRBV5-1, the J gene TRBJ2-3; 10 bases align to TRBD1. The CDR3 contains 16 residues. Trimming at V came to 0 bases and at J to 5 bases, leaving 6 bases not matched to a gene. CDR1 SGHRS and CDR2 YFSETQ come from the germline V gene. Here the CDR3 DNA reads TGCGCCAGCAGCTTGGAGACAGGGGGCTGGGGAGATACGCAGTATTTT. Its protein product is CASSLETGGWGDTQYF.

This clonotype occurred many times. The chain links TRBV10-3 to TRBJ1-1; unclear D gene. The CDR3 contains 14 residues. The ends were cut back, 3 bases at V and 6 bases at J, with 14 bases in the middle. The germline gives CDR1 ENHRY, CDR2 SYGVKD. In nucleotides, the CDR3 is TGTGCCATCAGTGAAAAGACGGGAATAGCTGAAGCTTTCTTT. Translating it yields CAISEKTGIAEAFF.

The chain employs TRBV24-1 and TRBJ2-5, with D maybe TRBD2 (5 bases). V was trimmed by 6 bases and J by 4 bases, leaving 8 bases between them. The CDR3 runs to 12 residues. In germline, CDR1 is KGHDR, CDR2 SFDVKD. CDR3 sequence: CATSYGGETQYF. For the CDR3, the DNA is TGTGCCACCAGTTATGGAGGAGAGACCCAGTACTTC.

There are many counts of this clonotype. V is TRBV6-5 and J is TRBJ2-7; possibly TRBD1 or TRBD2 for D (5 bases each). V lost 0 bases to trimming and J lost 2 bases, with 8 bases between them. This CDR3 contains 14 residues. Germline V CDR1 and CDR2: MNHEY, SVGAGI. CDR3: CASSYSGRTYEQYF. The CDR3 DNA is TGTGCCAGCAGTTACTCGGGACGGACCTACGAGCAGTACTTC.